Listed below are T cell receptor beta chains from one sample, sequenced in a study of CD8+ T cells in alopecia areata. Generated by immunoSEQ multiplex PCR, the TCRdb table keeps only in-frame clones and is missing some. The sample consists of more than 200,000 clones, roughly 69% of them appearing once. The sample was CD4+ T cells sorted from blood, taken at week 0. All receptors come from a human donor with alopecia areata. Both conserved end residues are part of each CDR3. Expanded clones are given a class, and other clones once, few, many or no size at all.

v_gene: TRBV29-1; abundance: NA; CDR3aa: CSPDGTGVPYNSPLHF
v_gene: TRBV7-2; abundance: NA; CDR3aa: CASSFNRRNEQFF
v_gene: TRBV5-4; abundance: NA; CDR3aa: CASSLAGRGEEQYF
v_gene: TRBV5-1; abundance: NA; CDR3aa: CASRDQETQYF
v_gene: TRBV29-1; abundance: NA; CDR3aa: CSVITSGGETQYF
v_gene: TRBV25-1; abundance: NA; CDR3aa: CASSEWAANEQFF
v_gene: TRBV6-1; abundance: NA; CDR3aa: CASRRTQGATGELFF
v_gene: TRBV6-5; abundance: NA; CDR3aa: CASSYSSPGVEQFF
v_gene: TRBV5-1; abundance: NA; CDR3aa: CASSLVGGQEQYF
v_gene: TRBV4-1; abundance: few; CDR3aa: CASSLFGDQGKKRVYNEQFF
v_gene: TRBV29-1; abundance: NA; CDR3aa: CSVARANTEAFF
v_gene: TRBV4-3; abundance: NA; CDR3aa: CASSQGGGGMVGDTQYF
v_gene: TRBV7-2; abundance: NA; CDR3aa: CASSPDTYEQYF
v_gene: TRBV19; abundance: NA; CDR3aa: CASSASPGEQYF
v_gene: TRBV7-3; abundance: NA; CDR3aa: CASSLSPRDGAFF
v_gene: TRBV29-1; abundance: few; CDR3aa: CSCDSGANVLTF
v_gene: TRBV2; abundance: NA; CDR3aa: CASSITTQETQYF
v_gene: TRBV30; abundance: NA; CDR3aa: CAWSVRNRPTYEQYF
v_gene: TRBV29-1; abundance: NA; CDR3aa: CSVGGYTF
v_gene: TRBV5-1; abundance: NA; CDR3aa: CASSLTLNTEAFF
v_gene: TRBV14; abundance: NA; CDR3aa: CASSGHRDRLSVRYEQYF
v_gene: TRBV30; abundance: NA; CDR3aa: CAWSRRQGMNQPQHF
v_gene: TRBV5-1; abundance: NA; CDR3aa: CASSPQTGVGYTF